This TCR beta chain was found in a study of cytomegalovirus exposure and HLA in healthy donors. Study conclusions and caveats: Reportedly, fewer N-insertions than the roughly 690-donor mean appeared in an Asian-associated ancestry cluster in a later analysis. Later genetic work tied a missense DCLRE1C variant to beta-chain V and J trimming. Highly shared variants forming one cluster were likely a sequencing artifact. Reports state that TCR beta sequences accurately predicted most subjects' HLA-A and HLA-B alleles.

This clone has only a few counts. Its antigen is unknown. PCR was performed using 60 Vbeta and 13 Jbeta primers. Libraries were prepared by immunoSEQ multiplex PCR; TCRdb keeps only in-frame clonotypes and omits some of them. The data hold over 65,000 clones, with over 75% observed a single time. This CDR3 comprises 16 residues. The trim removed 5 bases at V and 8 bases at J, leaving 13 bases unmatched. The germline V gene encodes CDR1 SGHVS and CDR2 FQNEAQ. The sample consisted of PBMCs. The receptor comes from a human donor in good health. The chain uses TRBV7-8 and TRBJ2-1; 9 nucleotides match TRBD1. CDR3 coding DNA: TGTGCCAGCAGCCCTAGCCGGACAGGGGTCAGGGATGAGCAGTTCTTC. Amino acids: CASSPSRTGVRDEQFF.